These 16 T cell receptor beta chains share one sample of origin, sequenced in a study of T cell responses to AZD1222 COVID-19 vaccine. The protocol was immunoSEQ multiplex PCR, while the TCRdb copy is restricted to in-frame clones and leaves out a portion. The profile covers approximately 50,000 clones, with more than 75% appearing a single time and roughly 5.2% taken by the ten largest. Sequenced here: peripheral blood, sampled 28 days after the second AZD1222 dose. The receptors derive from an adult who received the AZD1222 COVID-19 vaccine.

CDR3 amino acids: CASSLSGQGGAFF. CDR3 DNA sequence: TGTGCCAGCAGTTTATCGGGACAGGGGGGAGCTTTCTTT. The V call is TRBV27, the J call TRBJ1-1; 11 bases fit TRBD1. The V and J ends lost 0 bases and 10 bases, in that order; junction bases with no gene match: 1. CDR3 length: 13 residues. Germline V gene lookup returns CDR1 MNHEY and CDR2 SMNVEV (reference sequence).

This clone appeared a single time. The chain is built from TRBV7-9 and TRBJ1-6; 7 nucleotides agree with TRBD1. The CDR3 has 16 residues. The J segment lost 7 bases and the V segment lost 5 bases, leaving 11 bases of the junction unmatched. Per germline, CDR1 SEHNR and CDR2 FQNEAQ (reference sequence). The CDR3 reads CASSPNTGAQNSPLHF. CDR3 coding DNA: TGTGCCAGCAGCCCGAACACAGGGGCGCAAAATTCACCCCTCCACTTT.

CDR3 region: CASSALQADTQYF. In DNA, the CDR3 is TGTGCCAGCAGCGCTTTACAGGCAGATACGCAGTATTTT. This chain uses TRBV9 with TRBJ2-3, with D possibly TRBD1 on 5 matching bases. CDR1 and CDR2 (germline): SGDLS, YYNGEE. Trimming removed 3 bases at V and 4 bases at J, with 9 bases between. This CDR3 is built from 13 residues.

The chain combines TRBV1 with TRBJ2-3. TRBV1 is reported as a pseudogene. This CDR3 is built from 15 residues. CDR3: CTSSQDRPATDTQYF. The DNA for the CDR3 is TGCACCAGCAGCCAAGATCGGCCGGCCACAGATACGCAGTATTTT.

The V and J genes are TRBV5-4 and TRBJ2-1, with D unresolved. The length of the CDR3 is 12 residues. Germline CDR1 SGHNT, CDR2 YYREEE (reference sequence). V lost 2 bases and J lost 7, with 7 bases in between. The CDR3 here is CASSFDRNEQFF. CDR3 coding DNA: TGTGCCAGCAGCTTTGATAGGAATGAGCAGTTCTTC. Full variable domain (rest looked up from reference TRBV5-4 and TRBJ2-1): ETGVTQSPTHLIKTRGQQVTLRCSSQSGHNTVSWYQQALGQGPQFIFQYYREEENGRGNFPPRFSGLQFPNYSSELNVNALELDDSALYLCASSFDRNEQFFGPGTRLTVL.

This clone showed up just once. The V and J genes are TRBV28 and TRBJ1-2; 11 bases match TRBD1. The CDR3 is 12 residues long. Trimming took 11 bases from V and 7 from J; bases not matched to a gene: 6. Germline V lookup: CDR1 MDHEN, CDR2 SYDVKM. The CDR3 region has the DNA TGTGCCGAAGGACAGGGGGCGGGTGGCTACACCTTC. This encodes CAEGQGAGGYTF.

The V gene is TRBV5-1, the J gene TRBJ1-1; D is possibly TRBD1 (6 bases). CDR3 size: 16 residues. V was cut by 4 bases and J by 2 bases, with 18 bases left in between. Germline lookup yields CDR1 SGHRS and CDR2 YFSETQ. DNA of the CDR3: TGCGCCAGCAGCATAATCCTTAGGACAGAAAACACTGAAGCTTTCTTT. This gives the protein CASSIILRTENTEAFF.

This clone appeared once. V and J are TRBV30 and TRBJ1-3; TRBD1 matches at 7 bases. Trimming cost V 5 bases and J 8 bases; bases outside gene matches: 6. The CDR3 loop spans 12 amino acids. CDR1 is GTSNPN, CDR2 SVGIG, per germline (reference sequence). CDR3 DNA sequence: TGTGCCTGGGACAGGGCGGGAGACACCATATATTTT. The encoded protein is CAWDRAGDTIYF.

The J gene is TRBJ1-5, the V gene TRBV19, with D hard to call. The CDR3 sequence is 15 residues long. The germline gives CDR1 LNHDA, CDR2 SQIVND (reference sequence). Between the trimmed V and J ends, which lost 3 bases and 0 bases, there was a span of 9 bases. CDR3 protein: CASSIGRYSNQPQHF. CDR3 in DNA: TGTGCCAGTAGTATCGGCAGGTATAGCAATCAGCCCCAGCATTTT. The full variable domain, completed using reference TRBV19 and TRBJ1-5, is DGGITQSPKYLFRKEGQNVTLSCEQNLNHDAMYWYRQDPGQGLRLIYYSQIVNDFQKGDIAEGYSVSREKKESFPLTVTSAQKNPTAFYLCASSIGRYSNQPQHFGDGTRLSIL.

The chain is built from TRBV7-9 and TRBJ1-3, with D possibly matching TRBD1 (5 bases). This CDR3 is 17 amino acids long. V dropped 1 base and J dropped 1 base, with 14 bases sitting between them. Germline loops: CDR1 SEHNR, CDR2 FQNEAQ (reference sequence). This CDR3 is CASSLEGIGPSGNTIYF. CDR3 DNA sequence: TGTGCCAGCAGCTTAGAGGGGATTGGCCCATCTGGAAACACCATATATTTT.

This clone was counted only a few times. This CDR3 is CASRYQETQYF. CDR3 nucleotide sequence: TGTGCCAGCAGGTACCAAGAGACCCAGTACTTC. The chain combines TRBV28 with TRBJ2-5; D is uncertain. The CDR3 runs to 11 residues. With 6 bases removed from V and 0 bases from J, the gap between germline ends came to 2 bases. The germline gives CDR1 MDHEN, CDR2 SYDVKM. Based on the CDR3 plus reference TRBV28 and TRBJ2-5, the full variable domain is DVKVTQSSRYLVKRTGEKVFLECVQDMDHENMFWYRQDPGLGLRLIYFSYDVKMKEKGDIPEGYSVSREKKERFSLILESASTNQTSMYLCASRYQETQYFGPGTRLLVL.

The CDR3 reads CASRGNTEAFF. The CDR3 bases are TGTGCCAGCAGAGGGAACACTGAAGCTTTCTTT. The chain is built from TRBV2 and TRBJ1-1; no firm D call. Germline-derived CDR1 and CDR2 are SNHLY and FYNNEI. Deletions cut 6 bases from V and 1 base from J, with 3 bases between. This CDR3 is built from 11 residues.

This chain connects TRBV5-1 to TRBJ2-7; the match to TRBD2 covers 14 bases. With 4 bases clipped from V and 0 bases from J, the junction kept 6 bases outside the gene matches. There are 17 residues in the CDR3. From germline, CDR1 is SGHRS and CDR2 YFSETQ. This chain's CDR3 is CASSRGLAGASSYEQYV. The CDR3 coding sequence is TGCGCCAGCAGCCGGGGACTAGCGGGGGCAAGCTCCTACGAGCAGTACGTC.

The J gene is TRBJ1-1, the V gene TRBV6-6; TRBD1 might be the D (6 bases). This CDR3 has 13 residues. V lost 7 bases and J 4 bases, leaving 13 bases between the germline ends. The germline gives CDR1 MNHNY, CDR2 SVGAGI (reference sequence). The DNA of the CDR3 is TGTGCCAGCAAACGGACAGTTACCACTGAAGCTTTCTTT. This translates into CASKRTVTTEAFF.

The chain couples TRBV18 to TRBJ2-7; D is undetermined. The length of the CDR3 is 13 residues. V was shortened by 2 bases and J by 3 bases, with 8 bases between the two germline ends. Germline V CDR1 and CDR2: KGHSH, LQKENI. The CDR3 bases are TGTGCCAGCTCACCAGGCCAGATCTACGAGCAGTACTTC. This encodes CASSPGQIYEQYF.

The chain employs TRBV29-1 and TRBJ2-7; 9 bases agree with TRBD2. V shed 4 bases and J 4 bases; nucleotides not matched to a gene: 5. This CDR3 spans 13 amino acids. Germline assignment: CDR1 SQVTM and CDR2 ANQGSEA. Written as DNA, the CDR3 is TGCAGCGTTGCTAGCGGGGCTGGGTACGAGCAGTACTTC. Residues: CSVASGAGYEQYF.